The 2 T cell receptor beta chains in this list originate from one sample, sequenced in a study of identical twins. TCRdb used MiXCR to reprocess the 5' RACE reads, holding one entry per CDR3 protein. The data show 450,000 or so distinct CDR3 sequences, about 24% seen once. This sample was also put to use in a study of T cells expressing NK-cell markers.

The sequencing input was CD4+ T cells sorted from blood. All receptors come from a woman aged 18 to 35 in good health.

The V call is TRBV12-3 or TRBV12-4, the J call TRBJ2-7; D gene unclear. CDR3 size: 14 residues. CDR3 nucleotide sequence: TGTGTGTCACCCCCTGGAAGCTCGGCCTACGAGCAGTACTTC. It is translated as CVSPPGSSAYEQYF.

This clonotype turned up a few times. The CDR3 here is CSWQRGMTETQYF. CDR3 in DNA: TGCAGCTGGCAAAGGGGCATGACGGAGACCCAGTACTTC. V usage is TRBV29-1 and J usage is TRBJ2-5, with D tentatively TRBD1 (5 bases). Looked up from germline, CDR1 is SQVTM and CDR2 is ANQGSEA. The CDR3 covers 13 residues. The germline V and J ends were trimmed by 8 bases and 5 bases, with 18 bases remaining between them.